The text below deals with one T cell receptor (beta chain). This clone was recorded once. Its recognized antigen is unknown. Base qualities were left out, and no much larger clone turns up one base away. Using the deep immunoSEQ assay, TCR CDR3 regions were amplified from genomic DNA by multiplex PCR. Extracted genomic DNA from each cell subset was distributed evenly across all wells of several immunoSEQ 96-well plates, and each plate was treated as a replicate. For sorted subsets, approximately 190 ng of genomic DNA, equivalent to around 29,000 T cell genomes, went into each replicate PCR. Purified libraries were measured with a Qubit 3.0 fluorometer, size-checked on a Bioanalyzer 2100, and measured again with the KAPA Library Quantification kit. Every immunoSEQ 96-well plate was sequenced on a dedicated single-read 150-cycle Illumina NextSeq 550 flow cell. In the source study's methods: Because the immunoSEQ output included only junctional sequences and no quality scores, the filtering could not be the same as the filtering used for full-length reads. Sequences were annotated with PyIR, a Python wrapper for IgBLAST v1.9, using IMGT germline references to assign V/J genes and CDR3. Reads with weak V/J assignments (E-value above 1e-6), missing CDR3, stop codons, out-of-frame junctions, or ambiguous translated residues were removed. V3J clonotypes were defined as sequences sharing an identical inferred V gene, J gene, and CDR3 amino acid sequence. The percentage overlap between two repertoires was calculated by dividing the number of shared unique clonotypes by the size of the smaller repertoire. RTK rarefaction, the Chao1 estimator, and Recon v2.1 estimates of unobserved clonotypes were used to assess repertoire richness. Generation probabilities for all TCRbeta clonotypes obtained by the gDNA method from a few donors were computed using OLGA. In its TCRdb copy, this immuneACCESS table keeps in-frame sequences only and misses some clones. Where compared with another copy, unresolved V genes explain less than half of these, and the others have no known cause. V and J calls and clone size come straight from that table; D and trimming were deduced from the DNA. The sample table shows about 1 million clones, and around three quarters are seen once. Approximately 0.56% of the sample is in the top ten clones.

These data are taken from a study of shared clonotypes between healthy human individuals (dated by TCRdb to 2018 to 2021). At the level of the whole study: Three men and two women, aged 18 to 49 years, made up the cohort. Between about 0.8 and 9 billion PBMCs per donor were obtained by leukapheresis. To increase sequencing depth and limit assay-specific biases, different laboratories used diverse techniques to prepare libraries and sequence TCR repertoires. To estimate repertoire size and how much clonotypes are shared between individuals, the study performed deep sequencing of blood TCR repertoires from about 5 healthy adults. For each donor, CD4 naive and CD4 memory were each run on three plates, CD8 naive on two plates, and CD8 memory on one plate. What the authors observed across the whole study: Compared with non-shared clonotypes, clonotypes shared by all four sorted-subset donors had higher generation probabilities. When a handful of donors were compared, the shared fraction of clonotypes was roughly 4.8% for naive CD4, 3.5% to 4% for naive CD8, 2.3% for memory CD4, and 0.35% to 0.5% for memory CD8. Incomplete sequencing was indicated by rarefaction of sorted-subset datasets, despite the large sequencing depth. Because the study included only a small number of donors, the genetic and exposure-history diversity represented was limited. Pairwise subsampling led to the expectation that sequencing depth would affect the degree of clonotype sharing among donors. Sampling was restricted to blood, and TCR repertoires in tissues likely differ from the TCR repertoires found in blood. Naive subsets generally had larger estimated clonotype richness than memory subsets.

The donors were healthy, HIV-negative adults who had no recently reported acute infections or vaccinations. Every donor was a Caucasian adult residing in Nashville, Tennessee, USA. CD4+ T cells were enriched by magnetic negative selection, after which naive cells were positively selected on CD45RA and the negative fraction was taken as the memory subset. Blood was obtained by leukapheresis, after which PBMCs were separated by Ficoll-Histopaque density gradient centrifugation and cryopreserved in liquid nitrogen vapor phase. Analytical flow cytometry was used to check the purity and quantity of every magnetically sorted T cell population. From each sorted fraction, genomic DNA was isolated and quantified by UV absorbance on a Nanodrop 2000c. The germline V gene (reference sequence) yields SEHNR for CDR1 and FQNEAQ for CDR2. Inclusive of the bounding cysteine and phenylalanine, the CDR3 is 17 residues long. Only the CDR3 portion is preserved as DNA: 51 bases, with reading frame beginning at the first base. Deletion took 2 bases off V and 7 bases off J, with a span of 23 bases between the germline ends.

The sample was memory CD4+ T cells from PBMCs. Reading the label with the study, this specimen's cell subset or site is: CD45RA-negative fraction. This TCR was sampled from a man younger than 35 in good health. Some clones in this sample may be carry-over from other donors' samples. The chain is assembled from TRBV7-9 and TRBJ1-2, and possibly TRBD1, on 5 matching bases. The bases read TGTGCCAGCAGCTTAAATTTGGTCAGGGACGGGAAGGCTGGCTACACCTTC. It translates to CASSLNLVRDGKAGYTF.